A single sample is the source of the 18 T cell receptor beta chains below, sequenced in a study of T cells in Graves' hyperthyroidism and ophthalmopathy. Amplification targeted TCR beta CDR3 regions from RNA transcripts. The HTBI set primed first-round TCR CDR3 RT-PCR. Via MiXCR, TCRdb re-called the multiplex PCR reads, giving one row per CDR3 protein. The sample contains fewer than 900,000 distinct CDR3 sequences, approximately 16% of which appear only once. Sequenced sample: blood. Every receptor here comes from a man aged 18 to 30 with Graves' hyperthyroidism.

The chain combines TRBV13 with TRBJ2-1, with D tentatively TRBD2 (6 bases). The CDR3 totals 13 residues. The ends were cut back, 5 bases at V and 6 bases at J, with 11 bases in the middle. CDR1 is PRHDT and CDR2 is FYEKMQ in the germline V gene (reference sequence). CDR3 protein: CASSALTSNEQFF. The CDR3 DNA reads TGTGCCAGCAGCGCCTTGACTAGCAATGAGCAGTTCTTC. The whole variable domain, remainder taken from reference TRBV13 and TRBJ2-1, is AAGVIQSPRHLIKEKRETATLKCYPIPRHDTVYWYQQGPGQDPQFLISFYEKMQSDKGSIPDRFSAQQFSDYHSELNMSSLELGDSALYFCASSALTSNEQFFGPGTRLTVL.

At least ten counts were recorded for this clonotype. V usage is TRBV12-3 or TRBV12-4 and J usage is TRBJ1-1; D ambiguous. The CDR3 consists of 14 residues. Trimming left V 3 bases short and J 0 bases short, with 8 bases between. CDR3 in amino acids: CASSFAGMNTEAFF. The CDR3 nucleotides are TGTGCCAGCAGTTTTGCGGGGATGAACACTGAAGCTTTCTTT.

The sample holds a few counts of this clonotype. Mismatch with germline at one junction end may stem from a read error. The chain has TRBV20-1 and TRBJ2-1, with 8 bases that match TRBD2. Germline V gene lookup returns CDR1 DFQATT and CDR2 SNEGSKA (reference sequence). The CDR3 spans 14 residues. Here the CDR3 DNA reads TGCAGTGCTAGAGATGGCGGGGGGAACAATGAGCAATTCTTC. This sequence encodes CSARDGGGNNEQFF.

The chain recombines TRBV20-1 with TRBJ1-6, with TRBD1 identical over 12 bases. The CDR3 totals 15 residues. Germline V lookup: CDR1 DFQATT, CDR2 SNEGSKA (reference sequence). The junction had 4 bases not matched to a gene; V was cut back by 0 bases and J by 10 bases. As DNA, the CDR3 is TGCAGTGCTAGAGAAAGGGGACAGGGGGCATCACCCCTCCACTTT. Amino acid sequence: CSARERGQGASPLHF.

This clonotype was seen repeatedly, ten times or more. The CDR3 region has the DNA TGTGCCAGCAGTTTTGGGACTTTCAATGAGCAGTTCTTC. Translation: CASSFGTFNEQFF. The V gene is TRBV27, the J gene TRBJ2-1, with D possibly being TRBD2 (6 bases). This CDR3 spans 13 amino acids. Trimming pared 3 bases from V and 6 bases from J, leaving 9 bases between. Germline loops: CDR1 MNHEY, CDR2 SMNVEV (reference sequence).

This clonotype was counted a few times. The chain is built from TRBV24-1 and TRBJ1-3, with unresolved D. The CDR3 length is 14 residues. Per the germline V gene, CDR1 is KGHDR and CDR2 is SFDVKD. V shed 3 bases and J shed 0 bases, with 5 bases lying between them. The CDR3 sequence: CATSDPGSGNTIYF. CDR3 bases: TGTGCCACCAGTGATCCTGGCTCTGGAAACACCATATATTTT.

The gene calls are TRBV20-1 and TRBJ2-7, with TRBD1 identical over 8 bases. Trimming took 2 bases from V and 0 from J; bases not matched to a gene: 3. CDR1 is DFQATT, CDR2 SNEGSKA, per germline (reference sequence). The CDR3 has 14 amino acids. DNA of the CDR3: TGCAGTGCTAGATGGACAGGGAGCTCCTACGAGCAGTACTTC. Its protein product is CSARWTGSSYEQYF.

The chain uses TRBV20-1 and TRBJ2-7; the match to TRBD1 covers 8 bases. The CDR3 runs 14 residues. J was trimmed by 1 base and V by 5 bases; bases with no gene match: 7. From germline, CDR1 is DFQATT and CDR2 SNEGSKA (reference sequence). CDR3 sequence: CSAGEDRVSYEQYF. Written as DNA, the CDR3 is TGCAGTGCTGGCGAGGACAGGGTATCCTACGAGCAGTACTTC.

The chain combines TRBV15 with TRBJ2-2, with 9 bases that match TRBD1. Per germline, CDR1 LNHNV and CDR2 YYDKDF (reference sequence). The trim removed 0 bases at V and 4 bases at J, leaving 0 bases unmatched. This CDR3 contains 15 residues. The CDR3 DNA sequence: TGTGCCACCAGCAGAGAGGACAGGGGCACCGGGGAGCTGTTTTTT. Residues: CATSREDRGTGELFF.

This clonotype was recorded at least ten times. This chain uses TRBV12-3 or TRBV12-4 with TRBJ2-1, with 12 bases lining up with TRBD2. The CDR3 is 15 residues long. V shed 5 bases, J shed 7 bases, and the junction held 6 bases outside the gene matches. CDR3 sequence: CASSPSGRAGNEQFF. Written as DNA, the CDR3 is TGTGCCAGCAGTCCTAGCGGGAGGGCAGGGAATGAGCAGTTCTTC.

This clonotype was detected ten times or more. The V call is TRBV28, the J call TRBJ2-1; 9 positions match TRBD1. The CDR3 is 15 residues long. With 6 bases clipped from V and 8 bases from J, the junction kept 11 bases outside the gene matches. Germline assignment: CDR1 MDHEN and CDR2 SYDVKM. Here the CDR3 reads CASRYRGPGGDEQFF. The CDR3 DNA follows: TGTGCCAGCAGGTACAGGGGGCCAGGCGGGGATGAGCAGTTCTTC.

This clonotype was detected a few times. This chain joins TRBV20-1 and TRBJ2-1; tentative D call: TRBD2 (6 bases). Germline V CDR1 and CDR2: DFQATT, SNEGSKA (reference sequence). Trimming stripped 6 bases from V and 3 bases from J, with 15 bases between. The CDR3 is made up of 14 amino acids. CDR3 nucleotide sequence: TGCAGTGCGCAGACTATCGGGGGCTACAATGAGCAGTTCTTC. It encodes CSAQTIGGYNEQFF.

The rearrangement joins TRBV12-3 or TRBV12-4 to TRBJ1-1; no reliable D call. Trimming took off 7 bases at V and 3 bases at J, with 18 bases between the two ends. CDR3 length: 15 residues. CDR3 coding DNA: TGTGCCAGCACCGTGGAAGGACTTGTGTACACTGAAGCTTTCTTT. Translation gives CASTVEGLVYTEAFF.

V gene TRBV7-9 combines with J gene TRBJ1-1; D is ambiguous. The V end lost 0 bases, the J end lost 10 bases, and 6 bases lay between the germline ends. Germline CDR1 is SEHNR and CDR2 is FQNEAQ (reference sequence). The CDR3 loop spans 11 amino acids. In nucleotides, the CDR3 is TGTGCCAGCAGCTTAGCCGATCGAGCTTTCTTT. This translates into CASSLADRAFF.

This clonotype appeared many times. V usage is TRBV20-1 and J usage is TRBJ2-1, with TRBD2 identical over 9 bases. Germline assignment: CDR1 DFQATT and CDR2 SNEGSKA (reference sequence). This CDR3 has 17 amino acids. With V trimmed by 3 bases and J by 1 base, 10 bases remained unmatched. The CDR3 DNA follows: TGCAGTGCTAGGTCCCCTTTAGCGGGAGTGTCCTACAATGAGCAGTTCTTC. Translating it yields CSARSPLAGVSYNEQFF.

This clonotype was observed many times. This sequence joins TRBV12-3 or TRBV12-4 and TRBJ2-5; the D gene is possibly TRBD2 (5 bases). The CDR3 has 15 residues. The ends were cut back, 5 bases at V and 1 base at J, with 14 bases in the middle. CDR3 sequence: CASSPPWGVQETQYF. CDR3 DNA sequence: TGTGCCAGCAGTCCCCCGTGGGGAGTCCAAGAGACCCAGTACTTC.

This clonotype has a count of ten or more. The chain uses TRBV5-1 and TRBJ2-2; D not resolved. The CDR3 covers 14 residues. Trimming pared 0 bases from V and 5 bases from J, leaving 8 bases between. CDR1 is SGHRS and CDR2 is YFSETQ in the germline V gene. The CDR3 sequence: CASSLESSTGELFF. CDR3 nucleotide sequence: TGCGCCAGCAGCTTGGAATCCTCGACCGGGGAGCTGTTTTTT.

The gene calls are TRBV7-2 and TRBJ2-5; D possibly uses TRBD1 or TRBD2 (5 bases each). Germline loops: CDR1 SGHTA, CDR2 FQGNSA. Trimming removed 1 base from V and 6 bases from J, with 15 bases in between. The CDR3 spans 15 residues. The CDR3 sequence is CASSLDSRGFKTQYF. CDR3 DNA: TGTGCCAGCAGCTTAGATTCCCGGGGCTTCAAGACCCAGTACTTC.